Listed below are T cell receptor beta chains from one sample, sequenced in a study of shared clonotypes between healthy human individuals. Using immunoSEQ multiplex PCR, the repertoire was profiled, and TCRdb retains in-frame clones only, with some absent. Counted here are about 1.9 million clones, roughly 93% occurring once; the ten biggest clones make up around 1.8%. Sequenced: naive CD8+ T cells from PBMCs. Every receptor here comes from a man younger than 35 in good health. Some clones in this sample may be carry-over from other donors' samples. Each CDR3 is given with its conserved first and last residue. The D gene is left open where the match is weak. Expanded clones are given a class, and other clones once, few, many or no size at all.

V: TRBV7-9
size: once
D: TRBD2
J: TRBJ2-3
CDR3: CASSPTSVGDLDTQYF
DNA: TGTGCCAGCAGCCCAACTAGCGTTGGCGACCTAGATACGCAGTATTTT

V: TRBV7-9
size: .
D: .
J: TRBJ2-7
CDR3: CASSARTADYEQYF
DNA: TGTGCCAGCAGCGCTAGGACTGCCGACTACGAGCAGTACTTC

V: TRBV19
size: .
D: .
J: TRBJ1-1
CDR3: CASSTPGVTEAFF
DNA: TGTGCCAGTAGTACCCCAGGGGTCACTGAAGCTTTCTTT

V: TRBV19
size: .
D: .
J: TRBJ1-1
CDR3: CASSGGAEWTEAFF
DNA: TGTGCCAGTAGCGGGGGCGCGGAATGGACTGAAGCTTTCTTT

V: TRBV6-5
size: .
D: .
J: TRBJ2-7
CDR3: CASSYSTGVGEQYF
DNA: TGTGCCAGCAGTTACTCGACCGGAGTGGGGGAGCAGTACTTC

V: TRBV21-1
size: once
D: .
J: TRBJ1-1
CDR3: CASSIRYRHSLNTEAFF
DNA: TGTGCCAGCAGCATCCGCTACCGACACTCCTTAAACACTGAAGCTTTCTTT

V: TRBV14
size: .
D: .
J: TRBJ2-3
CDR3: CASSQHRGGSTDTQYF
DNA: TGTGCCAGCAGCCAGCACAGGGGAGGTAGCACAGATACGCAGTATTTT

V: TRBV30
size: .
D: TRBD2
J: TRBJ2-1
CDR3: CAWSVGAGVGDEQFF
DNA: TGTGCCTGGAGTGTAGGAGCGGGAGTTGGTGATGAGCAGTTCTTC

V: TRBV14
size: .
D: .
J: TRBJ2-3
CDR3: CASSQVPLRGGTQYF
DNA: TGTGCCAGCAGCCAAGTCCCTTTAAGGGGGGGTACGCAGTATTTT

V: TRBV6-1
size: .
D: .
J: TRBJ1-5
CDR3: CASSAGQPRNQPQHF
DNA: TGTGCCAGCAGTGCTGGACAGCCTAGAAATCAGCCCCAGCATTTT

V: TRBV6-1
size: .
D: .
J: TRBJ2-7
CDR3: CALTVAGSYEQYF
DNA: TGTGCTCTCACCGTGGCGGGATCCTACGAGCAGTACTTC

V: TRBV4-2
size: .
D: TRBD1
J: TRBJ1-1
CDR3: CASISRGANTEAFF
DNA: TGTGCCAGCATCAGCAGGGGGGCGAACACTGAAGCTTTCTTT

V: TRBV15
size: .
D: .
J: TRBJ1-1
CDR3: CATRALTEAFF
DNA: TGTGCCACCAGGGCCCTGACTGAAGCTTTCTTT

V: TRBV7-3
size: .
D: TRBD2
J: TRBJ2-3
CDR3: CASSPLAGSTDTQYF
DNA: TGTGCCAGCAGCCCATTAGCGGGTAGCACAGATACGCAGTATTTT

V: TRBV27
size: .
D: .
J: TRBJ2-7
CDR3: CASSSTSTYEQYF
DNA: TGTGCCAGCAGCTCGACATCGACCTACGAGCAGTACTTC

V: TRBV19
size: .
D: .
J: TRBJ1-5
CDR3: CASSMGAGGNQPQHF
DNA: TGTGCCAGTAGTATGGGGGCCGGGGGCAATCAGCCCCAGCATTTT

V: TRBV27
size: .
D: .
J: TRBJ1-5
CDR3: CASSLSWLNQPQHF
DNA: TGTGCCAGCAGTTTATCGTGGCTGAATCAGCCCCAGCATTTT

V: TRBV11-2
size: .
D: TRBD1
J: TRBJ2-7
CDR3: CASRSKPGTGENEQYF
DNA: TGTGCCAGCAGGTCAAAACCCGGGACAGGGGAGAACGAGCAGTACTTC

V: TRBV27
size: .
D: TRBD2
J: TRBJ2-4
CDR3: CASSPVRGTHLAKNIQYF
DNA: TGTGCCAGCAGCCCCGTGCGGGGGACTCACCTAGCCAAAAACATTCAGTACTTC

V: TRBV4-2
size: .
D: TRBD2
J: TRBJ2-7
CDR3: CASSPLAGGTYEQYF
DNA: TGTGCCAGCAGCCCTCTAGCGGGAGGAACCTACGAGCAGTACTTC

V: TRBV9
size: .
D: TRBD2
J: TRBJ2-1
CDR3: CASSVDPTSGVNNEQFF
DNA: TGTGCCAGCAGCGTAGACCCAACTAGCGGGGTAAATAATGAGCAGTTCTTC

V: TRBV18
size: .
D: TRBD1
J: TRBJ2-3
CDR3: CASSSDRGTQYF
DNA: TGTGCCAGCTCATCGGACAGGGGAACGCAGTATTTT

V: TRBV28
size: once
D: .
J: TRBJ2-7
CDR3: CASSFSGVGYEQYF
DNA: TGTGCCAGCAGTTTTTCTGGGGTAGGGTACGAGCAGTACTTC

V: TRBV5-1
size: .
D: TRBD1
J: TRBJ2-5
CDR3: CASSTGQGNQETQYF
DNA: TGCGCCAGCAGCACTGGACAGGGAAACCAAGAGACCCAGTACTTC

V: TRBV9
size: .
D: TRBD1
J: TRBJ1-5
CDR3: CASSVGDRVNSNQPQHF
DNA: TGTGCCAGCAGCGTAGGGGACAGGGTCAATAGCAATCAGCCCCAGCATTTT

V: TRBV9
size: .
D: TRBD2
J: TRBJ2-1
CDR3: CASSVAQGLAGGEQFF
DNA: TGTGCCAGCAGCGTAGCCCAGGGACTAGCGGGTGGTGAGCAGTTCTTC

V: TRBV11-2
size: .
D: TRBD2
J: TRBJ2-1
CDR3: CASSLVGAGDLYEQFF
DNA: TGTGCCAGCAGCTTAGTTGGGGCGGGAGACCTGTATGAGCAGTTCTTC

V: TRBV29-1
size: .
D: .
J: TRBJ1-2
CDR3: CSVEVGGRGSRDYGYTF
DNA: TGCAGCGTTGAAGTAGGCGGCAGGGGCTCACGGGACTATGGCTACACCTTC

V: TRBV7-2
size: once
D: .
J: TRBJ2-1
CDR3: CASSLAQASSYNEQFF
DNA: TGTGCCAGCAGCTTAGCCCAGGCGAGCTCCTACAATGAGCAGTTCTTC

V: TRBV6-6
size: .
D: TRBD1
J: TRBJ2-1
CDR3: CASSYFGQGDNEQFF
DNA: TGTGCCAGCAGTTACTTCGGACAGGGGGACAATGAGCAGTTCTTC

V: TRBV2
size: once
D: TRBD2
J: TRBJ2-2
CDR3: CASSPGLAGPNTGELFF
DNA: TGTGCCAGCAGCCCCGGACTAGCGGGGCCGAACACCGGGGAGCTGTTTTTT

V: TRBV7-9
size: .
D: .
J: TRBJ1-1
CDR3: CASSPWTVNTEAFF
DNA: TGTGCCAGCAGCCCCTGGACGGTGAACACTGAAGCTTTCTTT

V: TRBV4-3
size: once
D: .
J: TRBJ1-2
CDR3: CASSQDLGYDGYTF
DNA: TGCGCCAGCAGCCAAGATTTAGGGTATGATGGCTACACCTTC

V: TRBV7-8
size: .
D: .
J: TRBJ1-2
CDR3: CASSLSGGLDYGYTF
DNA: TGTGCCAGCAGCTTATCCGGGGGGCTGGACTATGGCTACACCTTC

V: TRBV2
size: .
D: TRBD2
J: TRBJ2-3
CDR3: CATVPGLAGGTDTQYF
DNA: TGTGCCACCGTACCGGGACTAGCGGGGGGCACAGATACGCAGTATTTT